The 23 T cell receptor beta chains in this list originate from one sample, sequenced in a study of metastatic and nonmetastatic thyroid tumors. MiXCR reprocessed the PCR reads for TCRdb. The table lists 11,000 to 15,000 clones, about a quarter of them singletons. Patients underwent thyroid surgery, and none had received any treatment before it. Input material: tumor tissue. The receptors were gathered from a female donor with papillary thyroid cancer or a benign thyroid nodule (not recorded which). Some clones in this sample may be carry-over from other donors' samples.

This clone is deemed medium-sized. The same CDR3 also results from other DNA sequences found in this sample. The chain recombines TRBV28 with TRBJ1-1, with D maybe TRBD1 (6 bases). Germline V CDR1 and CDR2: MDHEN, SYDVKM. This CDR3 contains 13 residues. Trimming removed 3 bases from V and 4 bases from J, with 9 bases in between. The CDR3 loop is CASSFWGATEAFF. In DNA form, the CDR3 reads TGTGCCAGCAGTTTTTGGGGGGCCACTGAAGCTTTCTTT.

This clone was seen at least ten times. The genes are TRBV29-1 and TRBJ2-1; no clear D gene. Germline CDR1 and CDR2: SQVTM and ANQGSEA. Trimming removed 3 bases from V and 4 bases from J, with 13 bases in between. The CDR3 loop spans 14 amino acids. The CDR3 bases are TGCAGCGTTGATAACAGAAGGCGGTACAATGAGCAGTTCTTC. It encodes CSVDNRRRYNEQFF.

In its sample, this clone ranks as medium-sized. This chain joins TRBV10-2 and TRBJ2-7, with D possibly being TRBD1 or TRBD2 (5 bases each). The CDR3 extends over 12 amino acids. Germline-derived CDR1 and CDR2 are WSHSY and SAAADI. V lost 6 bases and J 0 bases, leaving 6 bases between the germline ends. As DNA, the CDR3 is TGCGCCAGCAGGGGGGACTCCTACGAGCAGTACTTC. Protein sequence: CASRGDSYEQYF.

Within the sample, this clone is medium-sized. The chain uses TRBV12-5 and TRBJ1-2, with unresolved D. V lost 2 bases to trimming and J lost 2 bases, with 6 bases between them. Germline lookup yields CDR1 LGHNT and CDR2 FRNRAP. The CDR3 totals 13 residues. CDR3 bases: TGTGCTAGTGGTTTGAACAGAAACTATGGCTACACCTTC. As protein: CASGLNRNYGYTF.

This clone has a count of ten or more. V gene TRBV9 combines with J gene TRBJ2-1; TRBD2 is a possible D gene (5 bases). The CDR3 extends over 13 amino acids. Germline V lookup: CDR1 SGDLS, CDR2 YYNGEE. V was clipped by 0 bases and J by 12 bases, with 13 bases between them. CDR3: CASSVDGAAGQFF. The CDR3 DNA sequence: TGTGCCAGCAGCGTAGACGGAGCGGCTGGGCAGTTCTTC.

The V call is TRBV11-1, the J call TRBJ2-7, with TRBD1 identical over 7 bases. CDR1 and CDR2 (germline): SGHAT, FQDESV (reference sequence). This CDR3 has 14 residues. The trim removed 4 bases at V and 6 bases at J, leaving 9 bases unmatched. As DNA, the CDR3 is TGTGCCAGCAGCTCCTACAGGGGCCCTGCCGAGCAGTACTTC. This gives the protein CASSSYRGPAEQYF.

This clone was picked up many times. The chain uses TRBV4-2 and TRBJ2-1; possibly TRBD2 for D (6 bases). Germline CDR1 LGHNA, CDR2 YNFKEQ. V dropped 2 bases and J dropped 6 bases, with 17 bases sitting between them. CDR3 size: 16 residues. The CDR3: CASSQPPGALSNEQFF. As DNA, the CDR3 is TGTGCCAGCAGCCAACCCCCGGGAGCGCTCAGCAATGAGCAGTTCTTC.

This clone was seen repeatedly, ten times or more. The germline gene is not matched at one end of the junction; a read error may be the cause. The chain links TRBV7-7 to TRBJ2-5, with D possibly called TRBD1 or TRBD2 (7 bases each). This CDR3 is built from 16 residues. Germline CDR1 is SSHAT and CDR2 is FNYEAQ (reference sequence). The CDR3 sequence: CASSLMQGGNQETQYF. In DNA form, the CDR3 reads TGTGCTAGCAGCTTAATGCAGGGGGGGAACCAAGAGACCCAGTACTTC.

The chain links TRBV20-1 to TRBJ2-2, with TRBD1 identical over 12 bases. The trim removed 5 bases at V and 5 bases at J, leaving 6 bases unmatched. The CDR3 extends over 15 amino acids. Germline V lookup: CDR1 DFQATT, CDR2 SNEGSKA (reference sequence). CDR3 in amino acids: CSAGRDRGPTGELFF. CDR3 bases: TGCAGTGCTGGCCGGGACAGGGGGCCGACCGGGGAGCTGTTTTTT.

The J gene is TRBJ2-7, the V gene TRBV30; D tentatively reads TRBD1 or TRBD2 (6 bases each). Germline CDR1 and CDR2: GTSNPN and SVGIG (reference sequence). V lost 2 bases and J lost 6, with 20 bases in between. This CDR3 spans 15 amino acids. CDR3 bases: TGTGCCTGGAGTAGGAGGGGGGTACAAAATGGCGAGCAGTACTTC. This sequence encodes CAWSRRGVQNGEQYF.

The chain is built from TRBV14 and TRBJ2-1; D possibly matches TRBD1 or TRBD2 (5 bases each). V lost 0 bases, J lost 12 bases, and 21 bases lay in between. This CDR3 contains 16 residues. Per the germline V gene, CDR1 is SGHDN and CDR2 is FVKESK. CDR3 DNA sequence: TGTGCCAGCAGCCAAGACGCCGGGACGTTGTCCCAGGCGCAGTTCTTC. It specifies CASSQDAGTLSQAQFF.

For the CDR3, the DNA is TGCGCCAGCAGCCCCGAGGGAGCTAACTATGGCTACACCTTC. Amino acids: CASSPEGANYGYTF. The V and J genes are TRBV5-1 and TRBJ1-2; the D is unclear. Germline V gene data show CDR1 as SGHRS and CDR2 as YFSETQ. Between the trimmed V and J ends, which lost 4 bases and 0 bases, there was a span of 10 bases. The CDR3 is 14 residues long. The whole variable domain, filled in from reference TRBV5-1 and TRBJ1-2, reads KAGVTQTPRYLIKTRGQQVTLSCSPISGHRSVSWYQQTPGQGLQFLFEYFSETQRNKGNFPGRFSGRQFSNSRSEMNVSTLELGDSALYLCASSPEGANYGYTFGSGTRLTVV.

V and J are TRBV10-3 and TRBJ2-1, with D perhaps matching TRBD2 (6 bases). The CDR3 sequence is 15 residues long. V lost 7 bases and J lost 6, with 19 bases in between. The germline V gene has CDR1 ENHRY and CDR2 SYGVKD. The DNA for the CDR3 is TGTGCCATCACCTTAGTTCTACCGGGAGTCAATGAGCAGTTCTTC. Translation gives CAITLVLPGVNEQFF.

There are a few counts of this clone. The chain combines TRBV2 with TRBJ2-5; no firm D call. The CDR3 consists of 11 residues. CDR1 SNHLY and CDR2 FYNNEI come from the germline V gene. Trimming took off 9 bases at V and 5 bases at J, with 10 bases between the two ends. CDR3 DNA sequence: TGTGCCAGACTGAAGGATGAGACCCAGTACTTC. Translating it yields CARLKDETQYF.

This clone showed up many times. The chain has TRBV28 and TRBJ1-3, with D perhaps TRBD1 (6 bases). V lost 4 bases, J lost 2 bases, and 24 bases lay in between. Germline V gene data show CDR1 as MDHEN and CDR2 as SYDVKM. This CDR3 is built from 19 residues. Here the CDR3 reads CASSYGGGGWQGTGNTIYF. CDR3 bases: TGTGCCAGCAGTTACGGGGGGGGGGGCTGGCAGGGTACTGGAAACACCATATATTTT.

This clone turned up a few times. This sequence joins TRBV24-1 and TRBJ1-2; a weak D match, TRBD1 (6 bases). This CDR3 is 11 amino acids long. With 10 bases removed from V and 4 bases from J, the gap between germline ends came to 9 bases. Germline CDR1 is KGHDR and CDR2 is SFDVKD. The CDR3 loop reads CATGDIYGYTF. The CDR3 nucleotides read TGTGCCACAGGGGACATCTATGGCTACACCTTC.

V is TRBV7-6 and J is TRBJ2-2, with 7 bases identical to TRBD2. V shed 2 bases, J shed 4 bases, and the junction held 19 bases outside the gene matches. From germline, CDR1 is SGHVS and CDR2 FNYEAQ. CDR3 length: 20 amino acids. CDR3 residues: CASSLIVEGGCGSSTGELFF. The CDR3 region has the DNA TGTGCCAGCAGCTTAATCGTCGAGGGCGGGTGCGGGAGTAGCACCGGGGAGCTGTTTTTT.

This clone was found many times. The CDR3 bases are TGCAGTGCTAGGGGCAGGGCTCATCAGCCCCAGCATTTT. Its translation: CSARGRAHQPQHF. The chain is built from TRBV20-1 and TRBJ1-5, with D possibly TRBD1 on 5 matching bases. V was clipped by 3 bases and J by 5 bases, with 11 bases between them. The CDR3 spans 13 residues. CDR1 and CDR2 from the germline V gene are DFQATT and SNEGSKA (reference sequence).

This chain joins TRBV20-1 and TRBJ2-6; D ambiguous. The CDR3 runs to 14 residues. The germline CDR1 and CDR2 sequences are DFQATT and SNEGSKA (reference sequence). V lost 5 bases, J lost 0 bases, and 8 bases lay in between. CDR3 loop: CSAFQDSGANVLTF. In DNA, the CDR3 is TGCAGTGCTTTTCAGGACTCTGGGGCCAACGTCCTGACTTTC.

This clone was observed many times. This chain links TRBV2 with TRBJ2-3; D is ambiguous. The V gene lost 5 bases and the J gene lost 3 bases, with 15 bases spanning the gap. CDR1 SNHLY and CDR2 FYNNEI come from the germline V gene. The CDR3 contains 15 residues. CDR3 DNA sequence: TGTGCCAGCAGTAATGGGAACGCTGAAACAGATACGCAGTATTTT. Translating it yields CASSNGNAETDTQYF.

CDR3 nucleotide sequence: TGTGCCTGGAGACACACTAGCGGCGAGCAGTACTTC. Translation gives CAWRHTSGEQYF. The rearrangement uses TRBV30 and TRBJ2-7; 8 positions match TRBD2. CDR1 is GTSNPN, CDR2 SVGIG, per germline (reference sequence). V lost 3 bases, J lost 6 bases, and 4 bases stayed unmatched. CDR3 length: 12 residues.

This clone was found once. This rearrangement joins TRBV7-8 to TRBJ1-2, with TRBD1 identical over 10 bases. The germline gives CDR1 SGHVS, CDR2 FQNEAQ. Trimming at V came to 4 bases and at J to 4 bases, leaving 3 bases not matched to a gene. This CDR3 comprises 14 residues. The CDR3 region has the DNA TGTGCCAGCAGCTGGGACAGGGGAGGCTATGGCTACACCTTC. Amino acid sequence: CASSWDRGGYGYTF.

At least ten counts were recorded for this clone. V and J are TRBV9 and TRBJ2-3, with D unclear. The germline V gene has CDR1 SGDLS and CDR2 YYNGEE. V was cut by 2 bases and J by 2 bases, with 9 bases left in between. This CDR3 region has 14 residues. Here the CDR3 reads CASSVGPYTDTQYF. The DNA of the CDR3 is TGTGCCAGCAGCGTGGGTCCCTACACAGATACGCAGTATTTT. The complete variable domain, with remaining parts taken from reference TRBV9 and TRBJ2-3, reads DSGVTQTPKHLITATGQRVTLRCSPRSGDLSVYWYQQSLDQGLQFLIQYYNGEERAKGNILERFSAQQFPDLHSELNLSSLELGDSALYFCASSVGPYTDTQYFGPGTRLTVL.